One and the same sample provided the 20 T cell receptor beta chains below, sequenced in a study of blood T cell repertoires in COVID-19. Sequencing used immunoSEQ multiplex PCR; TCRdb keeps in-frame clones, though not all of them. Of 20,000 to 30,000 clones listed, approximately 92% were seen once; the top ten hold around 2%. Sequenced: peripheral blood. The receptors here all came from a human donor in a cohort sampled during active COVID-19.

The chain has TRBV30 and TRBJ1-5; no clear D gene. CDR1 is GTSNPN and CDR2 is SVGIG in the germline V gene (reference sequence). The germline V and J ends were trimmed by 2 bases and 9 bases, with 17 bases remaining between them. This CDR3 is built from 14 residues. The CDR3 loop reads CAWSREPIPGPQHF. As DNA, the CDR3 is TGTGCCTGGAGTAGAGAACCTATCCCGGGGCCCCAGCATTTT.

This CDR3 is CASSSRSGQLSYEQYF. As DNA, the CDR3 is TGTGCCAGCAGCTCCCGGTCGGGACAGCTCTCCTACGAGCAGTACTTC. V gene TRBV7-9 combines with J gene TRBJ2-7; 7 nucleotides match TRBD1. After removal of 4 bases from V and 0 bases from J, the junction contained 9 bases not matched to a gene. The CDR3 extends over 16 amino acids. The germline V gene has CDR1 SEHNR and CDR2 FQNEAQ (reference sequence). The whole variable domain, remainder taken from reference TRBV7-9 and TRBJ2-7, is DTGVSQNPRHKITKRGQNVTFRCDPISEHNRLYWYRQTLGQGPEFLTYFQNEAQLEKSRLLSDRFSAERPKGSFSTLEIQRTEQGDSAMYLCASSSRSGQLSYEQYFGPGTRLTVT.

V and J are TRBV14 and TRBJ2-7; TRBD2 matches 12 bases. V dropped 3 bases and J dropped 3; count of bases not matched to a gene: 12. CDR3 length: 18 amino acids. Germline V CDR1 and CDR2: SGHDN, FVKESK. CDR3 sequence (DNA): TGTGCCAGCAGCCAGACCCGTCCTAGCGGGGGGGGCCGCTACGAGCAGTACTTC. Amino acid sequence: CASSQTRPSGGGRYEQYF. Filled out from reference TRBV14 and TRBJ2-7, the complete variable domain reads EAGVTQFPSHSVIEKGQTVTLRCDPISGHDNLYWYRRVMGKEIKFLLHFVKESKQDESGMPNNRFLAERTGGTYSTLKVQPAELEDSGVYFCASSQTRPSGGGRYEQYFGPGTRLTVT.

This sequence joins TRBV4-3 and TRBJ1-1; the D gene is possibly TRBD1 (5 bases). Trimming stripped 4 bases from V and 1 base from J, with 22 bases between. Germline V CDR1 and CDR2: LGHNA, YSLEER. The CDR3 consists of 18 residues. This CDR3 reads CASSPDTVGGKKNTEAFF. The CDR3, as DNA: TGCGCCAGCAGCCCAGACACGGTGGGGGGGAAAAAGAACACTGAAGCTTTCTTT.

The chain is built from TRBV27 and TRBJ2-7; tentatively, D is TRBD1 (7 bases). Germline V lookup: CDR1 MNHEY, CDR2 SMNVEV (reference sequence). This CDR3 has 15 amino acids. The V end was cut by 2 bases, the J end by 7 bases, with 18 bases between. CDR3 nucleotide sequence: TGTGCCAGCAGTTTAGTGGGACAGCGGGCCTCGGAGCAGTACTTC. Protein: CASSLVGQRASEQYF.

This chain connects TRBV2 to TRBJ1-1, with 9 bases that match TRBD1. CDR3 size: 15 residues. Germline CDR1 and CDR2: SNHLY and FYNNEI. V dropped 6 bases and J dropped 2; count of bases not matched to a gene: 7. CDR3 DNA sequence: TGTGCCAGCAGGAGGGACAGGGAAGACAACACTGAAGCTTTCTTT. It encodes CASRRDREDNTEAFF. Supplemented by reference TRBV2 and TRBJ1-1, the full variable domain reads EPEVTQTPSHQVTQMGQEVILRCVPISNHLYFYWYRQILGQKVEFLVSFYNNEISEKSEIFDDQFSVERPDGSNFTLKIRSTKLEDSAMYFCASRRDREDNTEAFFGQGTRLTVV.

The gene calls are TRBV7-8 and TRBJ2-7; perhaps TRBD2 as D (5 bases). The germline CDR1 and CDR2 sequences are SGHVS and FQNEAQ. The CDR3 is made up of 13 amino acids. Trimming stripped 6 bases from V and 3 bases from J, with 12 bases between. CDR3 in amino acids: CASSEGLNYEQYF. In nucleotides, the CDR3 is TGTGCCAGCAGTGAAGGACTGAACTACGAGCAGTACTTC.

The chain joins TRBV13 to TRBJ2-1; TRBD2 aligns across 8 bases. The germline CDR1 and CDR2 sequences are PRHDT and FYEKMQ (reference sequence). This CDR3 is 17 amino acids long. Unmatched junction bases numbered 10, after V lost 2 bases and J lost 4 bases. The CDR3 DNA is TGTGCCAGCAGCTTACCGGGAGGGCAATTTAAATACAATGAGCAGTTCTTC. It translates to CASSLPGGQFKYNEQFF. Full variable domain (remainder filled in from reference TRBV13 and TRBJ2-1): AAGVIQSPRHLIKEKRETATLKCYPIPRHDTVYWYQQGPGQDPQFLISFYEKMQSDKGSIPDRFSAQQFSDYHSELNMSSLELGDSALYFCASSLPGGQFKYNEQFFGPGTRLTVL.

The rearrangement uses TRBV4-3 and TRBJ1-5, with 9 bases aligning to TRBD1. Trimming cost V 0 bases and J 4 bases; bases outside gene matches: 13. CDR3 length equals 19 residues. Germline loops: CDR1 LGHNA, CDR2 YSLEER. In nucleotides, the CDR3 is TGCGCCAGCAGCCAAGAAGTAGCGTTAGGGACAGGGTTAAATCAGCCCCAGCATTTT. Translating it yields CASSQEVALGTGLNQPQHF.

This clone has a handful of counts. The CDR3 reads CASSLGLGNQPQHF. The CDR3 region has the DNA TGTGCCAGCAGCTTAGGTCTCGGCAATCAGCCCCAGCATTTT. The rearrangement joins TRBV11-2 to TRBJ1-5; no definite D call. Germline V CDR1 and CDR2: SGHAT, FQNNGV. The CDR3 spans 14 residues. Trimming left V 1 base short and J 2 bases short, with 6 bases between.

The V call is TRBV29-1, the J call TRBJ2-7; 7 bases align to TRBD1. CDR1 and CDR2 (germline): SQVTM, ANQGSEA. The CDR3 is 17 amino acids. V trimming: 0 bases; J trimming: 2 bases; junction bases outside the gene matches: 13. The chain's CDR3 is CSVEEAFGRGQTYEQYF. The CDR3 nucleotides are TGCAGCGTTGAAGAAGCGTTCGGTCGGGGACAGACCTACGAGCAGTACTTC.

This chain joins TRBV6-2 or TRBV6-3 and TRBJ1-1; 7 bases match TRBD1. The V gene's germline CDR1 is MNHEY and CDR2 SVGEGT. The CDR3 covers 17 residues. Trimming cost V 11 bases and J 0 bases; bases outside gene matches: 18. The CDR3 sequence: CACTPRQGRLMNTEAFF. The CDR3 bases are TGTGCCTGCACCCCGCGACAGGGTCGGCTTATGAACACTGAAGCTTTCTTT.

This chain links TRBV6-5 with TRBJ1-2; D remains ambiguous. Germline CDR1 and CDR2: MNHEY and SVGAGI. CDR3 length equals 12 residues. V lost 5 bases to trimming and J lost 8 bases, with 12 bases between them. The CDR3 loop is CASSPRSGGYTF. DNA for the CDR3: TGTGCCAGCAGTCCTAGATCGGGGGGCTACACCTTC.

The chain employs TRBV11-1 and TRBJ1-2; D unresolved. The CDR3 totals 15 residues. Looked up from germline, CDR1 is SGHAT and CDR2 is FQDESV (reference sequence). V lost 7 bases and J 0 bases, leaving 15 bases between the germline ends. CDR3 sequence reads: CASNRTRLTNYGYTF. CDR3 nucleotides: TGTGCCAGCAACCGAACCAGATTAACTAACTATGGCTACACCTTC.

A few counts support this clone. The chain joins TRBV27 to TRBJ1-1, with D possibly matching TRBD1 (5 bases). V dropped 5 bases and J dropped 4 bases, with 11 bases sitting between them. The CDR3 sequence is 13 residues long. Germline CDR1 reads MNHEY; CDR2 reads SMNVEV (reference sequence). The CDR3 loop is CASSNRQLTEAFF. The CDR3, as DNA: TGTGCCAGCAGTAATCGACAGCTCACTGAAGCTTTCTTT.

The J gene is TRBJ1-6, the V gene TRBV18, with D unresolved. Per germline, CDR1 KGHSH and CDR2 LQKENI. V was pared by 1 base and J by 6 bases, with 10 bases between. CDR3 length equals 15 residues. Written as DNA, the CDR3 is TGTGCCAGCTCACCACGGCCAGGATTTAATTCACCCCTCCACTTT. This sequence encodes CASSPRPGFNSPLHF.

This chain connects TRBV5-6 to TRBJ2-1, with TRBD2 identical over 14 bases. The CDR3 is made up of 16 amino acids. Trimming took 5 bases from V and 8 from J; bases not matched to a gene: 9. The germline V gene has CDR1 SGHDT and CDR2 YYEEEE. The CDR3 is CASRQTGLAGVYEQFF. The CDR3 DNA sequence: TGTGCCAGCAGGCAGACGGGACTAGCGGGAGTCTATGAGCAGTTCTTC.

The CDR3 sequence is CASSFALAGPYNEQFF. The CDR3 DNA follows: TGCGCCAGCAGCTTTGCTCTAGCGGGGCCCTACAATGAGCAGTTCTTC. The V gene is TRBV5-1, the J gene TRBJ2-1, with 9 bases lining up with TRBD2. The CDR3 extends over 16 amino acids. V shed 2 bases, J shed 2 bases, and the junction held 5 bases outside the gene matches. Germline V gives CDR1 SGHRS, CDR2 YFSETQ.

This CDR3 is CASSLDFIGRQYF. As DNA, the CDR3 is TGTGCCAGCAGCTTAGATTTTATTGGCAGGCAGTACTTC. The gene calls are TRBV11-2 and TRBJ2-7; D not resolved. The germline V gene encodes CDR1 SGHAT and CDR2 FQNNGV. Deletions cut 0 bases from V and 9 bases from J, with 12 bases between. This CDR3 spans 13 amino acids.

The chain carries TRBV3-1 (or the pseudogene TRBV3-2) and TRBJ1-4; D might be TRBD1 (6 bases). Germline CDR1 and CDR2: LGHDT and YNNKEL (reference sequence). The CDR3 covers 13 residues. Trimming removed 3 bases from V and 14 bases from J, with 16 bases in between. CDR3 loop: CASSQGAHGNLFF. The CDR3 DNA reads as TGTGCCAGCAGCCAGGGGGCCCACGGAAACCTGTTTTTT.